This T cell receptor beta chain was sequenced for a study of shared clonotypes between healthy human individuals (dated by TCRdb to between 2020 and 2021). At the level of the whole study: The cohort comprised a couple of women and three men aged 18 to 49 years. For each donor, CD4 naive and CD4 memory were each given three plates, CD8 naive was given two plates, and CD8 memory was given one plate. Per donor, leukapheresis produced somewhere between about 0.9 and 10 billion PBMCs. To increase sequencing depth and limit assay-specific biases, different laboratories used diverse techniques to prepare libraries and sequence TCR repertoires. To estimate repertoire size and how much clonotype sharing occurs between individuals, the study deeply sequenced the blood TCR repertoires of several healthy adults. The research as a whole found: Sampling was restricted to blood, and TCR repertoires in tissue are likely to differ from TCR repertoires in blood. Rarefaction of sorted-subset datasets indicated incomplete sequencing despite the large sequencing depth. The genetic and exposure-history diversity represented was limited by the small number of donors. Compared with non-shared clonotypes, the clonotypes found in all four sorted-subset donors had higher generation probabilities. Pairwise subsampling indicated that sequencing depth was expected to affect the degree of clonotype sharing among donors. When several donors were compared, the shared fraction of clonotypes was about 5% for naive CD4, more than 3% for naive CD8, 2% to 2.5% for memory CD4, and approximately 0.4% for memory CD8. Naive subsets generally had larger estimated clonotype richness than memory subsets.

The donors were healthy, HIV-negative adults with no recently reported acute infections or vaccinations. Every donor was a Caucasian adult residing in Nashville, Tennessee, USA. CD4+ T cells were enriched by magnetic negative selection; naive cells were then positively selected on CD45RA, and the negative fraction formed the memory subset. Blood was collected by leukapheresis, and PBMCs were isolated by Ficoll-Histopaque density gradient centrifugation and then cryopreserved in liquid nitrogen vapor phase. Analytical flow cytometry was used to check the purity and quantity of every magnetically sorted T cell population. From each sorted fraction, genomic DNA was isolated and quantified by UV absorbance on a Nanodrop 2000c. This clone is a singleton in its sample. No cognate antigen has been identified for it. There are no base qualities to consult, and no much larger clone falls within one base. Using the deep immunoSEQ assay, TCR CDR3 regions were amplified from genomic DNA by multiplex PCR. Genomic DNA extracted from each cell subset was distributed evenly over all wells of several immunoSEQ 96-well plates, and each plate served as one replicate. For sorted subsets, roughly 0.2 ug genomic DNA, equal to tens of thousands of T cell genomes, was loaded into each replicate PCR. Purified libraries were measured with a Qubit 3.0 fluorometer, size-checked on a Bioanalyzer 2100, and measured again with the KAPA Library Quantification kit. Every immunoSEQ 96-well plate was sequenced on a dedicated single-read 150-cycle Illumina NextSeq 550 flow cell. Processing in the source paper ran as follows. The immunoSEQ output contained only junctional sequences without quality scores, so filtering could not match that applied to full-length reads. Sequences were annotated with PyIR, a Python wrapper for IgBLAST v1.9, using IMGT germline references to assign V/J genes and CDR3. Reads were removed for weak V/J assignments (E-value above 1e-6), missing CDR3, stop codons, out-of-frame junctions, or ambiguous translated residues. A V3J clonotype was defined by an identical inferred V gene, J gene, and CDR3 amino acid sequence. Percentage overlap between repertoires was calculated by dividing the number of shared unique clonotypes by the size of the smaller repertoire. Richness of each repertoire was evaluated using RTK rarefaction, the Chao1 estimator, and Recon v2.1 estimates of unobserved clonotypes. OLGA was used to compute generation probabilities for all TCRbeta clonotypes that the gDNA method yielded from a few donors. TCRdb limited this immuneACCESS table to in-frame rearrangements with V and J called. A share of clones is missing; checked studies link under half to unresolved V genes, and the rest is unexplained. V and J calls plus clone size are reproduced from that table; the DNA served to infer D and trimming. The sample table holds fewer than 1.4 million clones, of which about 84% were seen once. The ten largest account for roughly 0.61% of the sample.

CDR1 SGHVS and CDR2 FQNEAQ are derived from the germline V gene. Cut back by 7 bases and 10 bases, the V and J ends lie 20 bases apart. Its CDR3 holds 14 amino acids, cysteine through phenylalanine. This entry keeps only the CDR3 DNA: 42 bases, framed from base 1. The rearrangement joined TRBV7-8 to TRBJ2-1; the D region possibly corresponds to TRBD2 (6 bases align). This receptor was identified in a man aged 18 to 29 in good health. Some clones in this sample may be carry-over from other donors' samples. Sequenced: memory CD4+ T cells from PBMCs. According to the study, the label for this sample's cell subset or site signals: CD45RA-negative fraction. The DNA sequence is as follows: TGTGCCAGCATCACCCAACCGGAGGGAAAAGAGCAGTTCTTC. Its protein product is CASITQPEGKEQFF.